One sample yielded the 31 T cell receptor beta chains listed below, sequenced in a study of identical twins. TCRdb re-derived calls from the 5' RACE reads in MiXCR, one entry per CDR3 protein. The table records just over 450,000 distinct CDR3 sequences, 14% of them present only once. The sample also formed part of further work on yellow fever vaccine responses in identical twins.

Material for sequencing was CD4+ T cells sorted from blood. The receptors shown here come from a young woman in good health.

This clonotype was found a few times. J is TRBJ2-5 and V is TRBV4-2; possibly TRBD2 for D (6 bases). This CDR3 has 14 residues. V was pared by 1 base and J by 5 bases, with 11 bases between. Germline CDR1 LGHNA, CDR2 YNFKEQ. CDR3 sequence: CASSQVGLAETQYF. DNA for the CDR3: TGTGCCAGCAGCCAAGTGGGCCTAGCGGAGACCCAGTACTTC.

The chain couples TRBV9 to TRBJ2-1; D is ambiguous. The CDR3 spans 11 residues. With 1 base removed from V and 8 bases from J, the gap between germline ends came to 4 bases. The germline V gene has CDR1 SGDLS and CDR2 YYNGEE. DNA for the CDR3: TGTGCCAGCAGCGTAAGACATGAGCAGTTCTTC. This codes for CASSVRHEQFF.

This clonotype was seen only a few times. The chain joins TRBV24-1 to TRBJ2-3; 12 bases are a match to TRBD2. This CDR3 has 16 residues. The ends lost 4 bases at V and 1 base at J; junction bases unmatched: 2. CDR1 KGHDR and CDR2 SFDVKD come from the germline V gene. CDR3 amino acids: CATSDPSGRGTDTQYF. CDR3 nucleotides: TGTGCCACCAGTGACCCTAGCGGGAGGGGCACAGATACGCAGTATTTT.

As DNA, the CDR3 is TGTGCCAGCAGTTACCTCTTAAATAGCGGGAGATTGAATGAGCAGTTCTTC. Protein: CASSYLLNSGRLNEQFF. V and J are TRBV6-2 or TRBV6-3 and TRBJ2-1; 9 bases agree with TRBD2. Germline V lookup: CDR1 MNHEY, CDR2 SVGEGT. J was trimmed by 7 bases and V by 2 bases; bases with no gene match: 12. The CDR3 length is 17 residues.

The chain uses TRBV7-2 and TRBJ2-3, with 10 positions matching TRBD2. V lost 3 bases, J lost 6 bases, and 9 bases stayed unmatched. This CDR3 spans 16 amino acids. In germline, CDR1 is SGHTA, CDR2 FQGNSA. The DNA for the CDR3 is TGTGCCAGCAGCTTCATCAGCGGGAGGGCGTCGGATACGCAGTATTTT. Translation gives CASSFISGRASDTQYF.

This chain's CDR3 is CAIRDQGQGAGEQYF. The CDR3, as DNA: TGTGCCATCAGGGACCAGGGACAGGGGGCAGGGGAGCAGTACTTC. The chain is built from TRBV10-3 and TRBJ2-7; 12 nucleotides align to TRBD1. Losses at the gene ends were 6 bases for V and 7 bases for J; bases not matched to a gene: 10. The CDR3 runs 15 residues. Germline V CDR1 and CDR2: ENHRY, SYGVKD.

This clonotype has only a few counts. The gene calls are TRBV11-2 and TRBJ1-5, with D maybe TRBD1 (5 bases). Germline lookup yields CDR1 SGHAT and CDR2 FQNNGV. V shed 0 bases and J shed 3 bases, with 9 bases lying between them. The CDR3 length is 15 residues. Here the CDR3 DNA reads TGTGCCAGCAGCTTAGATCAGGGTCCCAATCAGCCCCAGCATTTT. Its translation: CASSLDQGPNQPQHF.

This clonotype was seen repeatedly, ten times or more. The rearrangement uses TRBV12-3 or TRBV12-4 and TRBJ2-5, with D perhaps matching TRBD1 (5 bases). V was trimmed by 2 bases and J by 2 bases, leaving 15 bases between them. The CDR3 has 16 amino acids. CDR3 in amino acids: CASSLPRDLGQETQYF. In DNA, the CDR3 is TGTGCCAGCAGTTTACCCAGGGATTTAGGGCAAGAGACCCAGTACTTC.

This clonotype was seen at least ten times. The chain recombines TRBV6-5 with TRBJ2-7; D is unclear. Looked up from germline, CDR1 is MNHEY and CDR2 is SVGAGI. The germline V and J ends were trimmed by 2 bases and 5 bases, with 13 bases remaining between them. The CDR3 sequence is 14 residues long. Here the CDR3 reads CASSYDFKGHEQYF. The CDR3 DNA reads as TGTGCCAGCAGTTACGATTTTAAAGGCCACGAGCAGTACTTC.

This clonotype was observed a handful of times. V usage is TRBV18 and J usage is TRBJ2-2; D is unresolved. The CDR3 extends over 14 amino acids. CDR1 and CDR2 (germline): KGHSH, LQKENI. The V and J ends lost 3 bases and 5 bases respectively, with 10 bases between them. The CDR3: CASSPTLGTGELFF. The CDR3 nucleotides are TGTGCCAGCTCACCCACGCTGGGAACCGGGGAGCTGTTTTTT.

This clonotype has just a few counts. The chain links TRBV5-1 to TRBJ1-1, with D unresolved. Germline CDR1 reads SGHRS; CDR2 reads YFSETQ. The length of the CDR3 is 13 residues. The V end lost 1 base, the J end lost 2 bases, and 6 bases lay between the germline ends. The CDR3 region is CASSLTDNTEAFF. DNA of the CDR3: TGCGCCAGCAGCTTGACAGACAACACTGAAGCTTTCTTT. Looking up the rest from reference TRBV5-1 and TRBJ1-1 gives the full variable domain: KAGVTQTPRYLIKTRGQQVTLSCSPISGHRSVSWYQQTPGQGLQFLFEYFSETQRNKGNFPGRFSGRQFSNSRSEMNVSTLELGDSALYLCASSLTDNTEAFFGQGTRLTVV.

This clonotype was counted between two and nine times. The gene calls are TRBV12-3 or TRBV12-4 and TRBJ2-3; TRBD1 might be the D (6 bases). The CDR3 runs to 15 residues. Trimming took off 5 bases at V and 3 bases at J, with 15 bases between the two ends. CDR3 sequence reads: CASSPTQGLTDTQYF. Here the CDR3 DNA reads TGTGCCAGCAGTCCCACCCAGGGGTTAACAGATACGCAGTATTTT.

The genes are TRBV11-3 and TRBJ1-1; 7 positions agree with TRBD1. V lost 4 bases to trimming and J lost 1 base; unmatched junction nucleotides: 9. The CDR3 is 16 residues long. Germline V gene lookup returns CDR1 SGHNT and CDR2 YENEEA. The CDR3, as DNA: TGTGCCAGCAGCTCGCCCCTCGGGACAGAGAACACTGAAGCTTTCTTT. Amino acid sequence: CASSSPLGTENTEAFF.

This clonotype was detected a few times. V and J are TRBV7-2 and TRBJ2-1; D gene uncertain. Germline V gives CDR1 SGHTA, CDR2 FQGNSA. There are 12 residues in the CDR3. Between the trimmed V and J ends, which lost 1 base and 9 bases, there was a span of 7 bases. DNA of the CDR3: TGTGCCAGCAGCTTAGAAGGAGCTGAGCAGTTCTTC. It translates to CASSLEGAEQFF.

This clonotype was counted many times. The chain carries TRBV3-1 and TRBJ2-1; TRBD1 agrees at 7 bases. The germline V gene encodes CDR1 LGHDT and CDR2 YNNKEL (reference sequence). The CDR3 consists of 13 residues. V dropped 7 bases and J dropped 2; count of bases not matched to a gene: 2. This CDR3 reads CASTTGAYNEQFF. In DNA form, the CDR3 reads TGTGCCAGCACCACAGGGGCCTACAATGAGCAGTTCTTC.

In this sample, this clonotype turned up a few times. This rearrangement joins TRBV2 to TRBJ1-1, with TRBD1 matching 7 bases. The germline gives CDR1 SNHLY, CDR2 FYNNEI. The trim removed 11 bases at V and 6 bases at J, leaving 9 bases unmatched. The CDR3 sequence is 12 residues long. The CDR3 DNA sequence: TGTGCCGGCTCCAGGGGGAATCCTGAAGCTTTCTTT. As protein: CAGSRGNPEAFF.

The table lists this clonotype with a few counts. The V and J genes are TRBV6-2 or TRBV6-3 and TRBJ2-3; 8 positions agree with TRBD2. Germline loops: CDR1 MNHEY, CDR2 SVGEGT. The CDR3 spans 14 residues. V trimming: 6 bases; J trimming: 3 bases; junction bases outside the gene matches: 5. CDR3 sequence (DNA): TGTGCCAGCAGGCTCACTAGCGGTACAGATACGCAGTATTTT. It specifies CASRLTSGTDTQYF.

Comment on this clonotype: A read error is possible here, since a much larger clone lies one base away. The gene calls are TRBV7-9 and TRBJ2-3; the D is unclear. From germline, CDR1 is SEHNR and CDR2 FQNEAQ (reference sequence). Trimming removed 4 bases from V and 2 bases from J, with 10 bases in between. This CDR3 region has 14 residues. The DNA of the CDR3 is TGTGCCAGCAGCTGGGTCCAACACACAGATACGCAGTATTTT. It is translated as CASSWVQHTDTQYF.

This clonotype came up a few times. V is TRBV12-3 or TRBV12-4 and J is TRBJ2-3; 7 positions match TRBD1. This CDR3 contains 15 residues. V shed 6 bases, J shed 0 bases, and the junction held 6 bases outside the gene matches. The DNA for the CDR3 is TGTGCCAGCAGGGGACAGAGTACTAGCACAGATACGCAGTATTTT. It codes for CASRGQSTSTDTQYF.

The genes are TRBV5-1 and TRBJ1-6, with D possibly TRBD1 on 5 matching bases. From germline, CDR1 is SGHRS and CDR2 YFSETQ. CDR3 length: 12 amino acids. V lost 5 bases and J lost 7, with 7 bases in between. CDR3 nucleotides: TGCGCCAGCAGGCAGGGAAATTCACCCCTCCACTTT. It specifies CASRQGNSPLHF.

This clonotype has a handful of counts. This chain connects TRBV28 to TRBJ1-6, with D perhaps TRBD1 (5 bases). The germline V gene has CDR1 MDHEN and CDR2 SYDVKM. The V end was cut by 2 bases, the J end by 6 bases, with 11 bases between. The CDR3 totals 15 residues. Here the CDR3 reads CASSLRRQINSPLHF. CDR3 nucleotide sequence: TGTGCCAGCAGTTTACGCCGACAGATTAATTCACCCCTCCACTTT.

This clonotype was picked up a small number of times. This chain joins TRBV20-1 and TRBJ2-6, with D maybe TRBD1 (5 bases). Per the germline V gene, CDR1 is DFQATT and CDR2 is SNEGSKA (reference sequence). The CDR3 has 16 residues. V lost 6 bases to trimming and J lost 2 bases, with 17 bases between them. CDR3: CSAPFPQGPGANVLTF. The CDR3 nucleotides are TGCAGTGCACCCTTTCCCCAGGGCCCTGGGGCCAACGTCCTGACTTTC.

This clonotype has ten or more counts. The CDR3 sequence: CASSLYQGEAFF. The CDR3, as DNA: TGTGCCAGCAGTTTATACCAGGGCGAAGCTTTCTTT. The V gene is TRBV12-3 or TRBV12-4, the J gene TRBJ1-1, with D perhaps TRBD1 (5 bases). The CDR3 length is 12 residues. Trimming removed 2 bases from V and 8 bases from J, with 9 bases in between.

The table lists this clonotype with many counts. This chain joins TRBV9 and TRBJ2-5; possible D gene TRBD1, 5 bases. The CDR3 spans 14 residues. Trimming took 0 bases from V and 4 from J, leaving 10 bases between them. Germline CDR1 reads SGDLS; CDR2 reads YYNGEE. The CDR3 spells CASSVVAGSETQYF. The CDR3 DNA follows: TGTGCCAGCAGCGTAGTTGCAGGGTCAGAGACCCAGTACTTC.

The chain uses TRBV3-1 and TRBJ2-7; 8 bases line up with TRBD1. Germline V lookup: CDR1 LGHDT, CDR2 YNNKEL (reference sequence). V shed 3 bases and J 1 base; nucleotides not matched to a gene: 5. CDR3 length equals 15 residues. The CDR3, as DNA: TGTGCCAGCAGCCACGAGAGACAGGGGTCCTACGAGCAGTACTTC. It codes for CASSHERQGSYEQYF.

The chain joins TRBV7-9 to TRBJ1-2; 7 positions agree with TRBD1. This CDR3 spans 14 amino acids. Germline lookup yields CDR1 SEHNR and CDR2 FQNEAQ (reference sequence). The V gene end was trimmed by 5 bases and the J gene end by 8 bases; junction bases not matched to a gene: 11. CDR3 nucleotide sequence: TGTGCCAGCAGCGCGTTGACAGGGTTGAGCGGCTACACCTTC. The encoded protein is CASSALTGLSGYTF.

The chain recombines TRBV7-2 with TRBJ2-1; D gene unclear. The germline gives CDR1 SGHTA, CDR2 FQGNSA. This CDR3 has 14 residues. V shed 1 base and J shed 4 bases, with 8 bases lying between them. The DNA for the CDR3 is TGTGCCAGCAGCTTAGTGGTGGGGTACAATGAGCAGTTCTTC. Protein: CASSLVVGYNEQFF.

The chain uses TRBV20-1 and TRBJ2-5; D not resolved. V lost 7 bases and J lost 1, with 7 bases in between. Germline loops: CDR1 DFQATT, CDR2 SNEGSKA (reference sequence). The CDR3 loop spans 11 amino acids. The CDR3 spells CSGRFQETQYF. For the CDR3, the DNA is TGCAGTGGTCGCTTCCAAGAGACCCAGTACTTC.

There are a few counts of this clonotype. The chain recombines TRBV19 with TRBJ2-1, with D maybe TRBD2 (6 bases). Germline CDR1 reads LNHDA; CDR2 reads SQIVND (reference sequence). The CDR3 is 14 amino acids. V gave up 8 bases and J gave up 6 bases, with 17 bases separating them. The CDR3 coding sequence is TGTGCCAGTGGAGCGGGCGAACGTTTCAATGAGCAGTTCTTC. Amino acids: CASGAGERFNEQFF.

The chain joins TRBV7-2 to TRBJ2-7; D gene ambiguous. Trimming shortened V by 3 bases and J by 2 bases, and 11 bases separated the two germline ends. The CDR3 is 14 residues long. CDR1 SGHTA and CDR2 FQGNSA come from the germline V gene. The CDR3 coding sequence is TGTGCCAGCAGCTTCAACAGTCTCGCCTACGAGCAGTACTTC. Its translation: CASSFNSLAYEQYF. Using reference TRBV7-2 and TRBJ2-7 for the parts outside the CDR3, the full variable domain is GAGVSQSPSNKVTEKGKDVELRCDPISGHTALYWYRQSLGQGLEFLIYFQGNSAPDKSGLPSDRFSAERTGGSVSTLTIQRTQQEDSAVYLCASSFNSLAYEQYFGPGTRLTVT.

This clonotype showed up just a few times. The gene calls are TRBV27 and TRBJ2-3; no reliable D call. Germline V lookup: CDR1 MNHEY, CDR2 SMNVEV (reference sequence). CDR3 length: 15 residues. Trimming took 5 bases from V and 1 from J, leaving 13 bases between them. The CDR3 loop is CASSTSATGTDTQYF. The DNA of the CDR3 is TGTGCCAGCAGTACCAGCGCTACGGGCACAGATACGCAGTATTTT.